These T cell receptor beta chains were read from a single sample in a study of cytotoxic CD8 clonotypes in ibrutinib-treated CLL. The method was immunoSEQ multiplex PCR; TCRdb's version includes in-frame clones alone and lacks a portion of them. The sample includes roughly 160,000 clones, under 85% of them seen just once. Sequences were derived from PBMCs, sampled after 24 months of ibrutinib treatment. The receptors stem from a human donor with chronic lymphocytic leukemia. CDR3s include the opening cysteine and the closing phenylalanine or tryptophan. Fields, in order: J gene, V gene, CDR3 protein.

TRBJ2-5 | TRBV6-4 | CASSQQEGETQYF
TRBJ1-3 | TRBV27 | CASSAIREPGNTIYF
TRBJ1-2 | TRBV6-6 | CASSYDFRNGGYTF
TRBJ2-3 | TRBV9 | CASSVGPAPRDTQYF
TRBJ2-1 | TRBV19 | CASSTGVLFQGEQFF
TRBJ1-1 | TRBV19 | CASSIDQGANTEAFF
TRBJ2-7 | TRBV9 | CASSTGTNEQYF
TRBJ1-1 | TRBV6-5 | CASSSPQGNPEAFF
TRBJ1-1 | TRBV2 | CARQGVGTEAFF
TRBJ2-5 | TRBV19 | CASSKFAGLAETQYF
TRBJ1-1 | TRBV11-2 | CASSLSVVGQMNTEAFF
TRBJ1-4 | TRBV7-7 | CASSLRQGSNEKLFF
TRBJ1-4 | TRBV11-3 | CASSSPGQDNLRDREKLFF
TRBJ2-1 | TRBV9 | CASSLNPGADNEQFF
TRBJ2-1 | TRBV5-1 | CASSLVGGGFNEQFF
TRBJ1-1 | TRBV18 | CASSLRVALSSVNTEAFF
TRBJ2-7 | TRBV14 | CASSRGSVSLATKQYF
TRBJ1-6 | TRBV23-1 | CASSRPAGGHSPLHF
TRBJ1-1 | TRBV7-2 | CASSQSTNRAFF
TRBJ2-5 | TRBV20-1 | CGGQQETQYF
TRBJ2-2 | TRBV11-2 | CASSPRRDTGELFF
TRBJ1-3 | TRBV6-5 | CASSYDTSGNTIYF
TRBJ1-5 | TRBV30 | CAWSGGGGRQPQHF
TRBJ1-3 | TRBV7-9 | CASSLGGGVSGNTIYF
TRBJ2-5 | TRBV9 | CASSPMSVRQETQYF
TRBJ2-5 | TRBV9 | CASSLDSGRGETQYF
TRBJ1-5 | TRBV7-2 | CASRLMGYNQPQHF
TRBJ1-1 | TRBV15 | CATSRDSLGPYSEAFF
TRBJ1-2 | TRBV4-2 | CASSPEGYTF
TRBJ1-2 | TRBV6-1 | CASLSGSRRDTF
TRBJ2-1 | TRBV7-2 | CASSPQGRDPSYNEQFF
TRBJ2-2 | TRBV4-2 | CASSRSAGANTGELFF
TRBJ2-5 | TRBV5-6 | CASSLRPGGVQETQYF
TRBJ1-2 | TRBV28 | CASSSTTGTDYGYTF
TRBJ2-1 | TRBV30 | CAWSVGLAGVREQFF
TRBJ2-7 | TRBV29-1 | CSVQGTGQDEQYF
TRBJ2-2 | TRBV11-3 | CASSLDGGRLGELFF
TRBJ1-2 | TRBV6-5 | CASSRQATNYGYTF
TRBJ2-7 | TRBV10-3 | CAIRASTGGSEQYF
TRBJ1-2 | TRBV27 | CASSLEGIGGYTF
TRBJ1-3 | TRBV5-5 | CASSNRNRDREGGNTIYF
TRBJ1-2 | TRBV6-4 | CASSAILRGGGGYGYTF
TRBJ1-1 | TRBV2 | CASSAPSPFGNTEAFF
TRBJ1-2 | TRBV9 | CASSDPLERSYGYTF
TRBJ1-2 | TRBV6-1 | CASISRARTNYGYTF
TRBJ1-1 | TRBV7-2 | CASSPRDGMNTEAFF
TRBJ2-7 | TRBV18 | CASSPLRSSYEQYF
TRBJ2-7 | TRBV29-1 | CSVVGGSEYEQYF
TRBJ2-7 | TRBV4-1 | CASSQVGTEDYEQYF
TRBJ2-7 | TRBV6-1 | CASSGTGPTYEQYF
TRBJ1-1 | TRBV30 | CARTRDRGTEAFF
TRBJ2-1 | TRBV5-4 | CASSGTSGSNYNEQFF
TRBJ1-4 | TRBV30 | CAWAGRSGEKLFF
TRBJ1-1 | TRBV10-1 | CASSENTEAFF
TRBJ1-1 | TRBV2 | CASTEDNMNTEAFF
TRBJ1-1 | TRBV6-5 | CASSTGQGAGAFF
TRBJ2-1 | TRBV19 | CASSPSGTEQFF
TRBJ2-5 | TRBV11-2 | CASSRGVRETQYF
TRBJ2-7 | TRBV29-1 | CSVGTGAPYEQYF